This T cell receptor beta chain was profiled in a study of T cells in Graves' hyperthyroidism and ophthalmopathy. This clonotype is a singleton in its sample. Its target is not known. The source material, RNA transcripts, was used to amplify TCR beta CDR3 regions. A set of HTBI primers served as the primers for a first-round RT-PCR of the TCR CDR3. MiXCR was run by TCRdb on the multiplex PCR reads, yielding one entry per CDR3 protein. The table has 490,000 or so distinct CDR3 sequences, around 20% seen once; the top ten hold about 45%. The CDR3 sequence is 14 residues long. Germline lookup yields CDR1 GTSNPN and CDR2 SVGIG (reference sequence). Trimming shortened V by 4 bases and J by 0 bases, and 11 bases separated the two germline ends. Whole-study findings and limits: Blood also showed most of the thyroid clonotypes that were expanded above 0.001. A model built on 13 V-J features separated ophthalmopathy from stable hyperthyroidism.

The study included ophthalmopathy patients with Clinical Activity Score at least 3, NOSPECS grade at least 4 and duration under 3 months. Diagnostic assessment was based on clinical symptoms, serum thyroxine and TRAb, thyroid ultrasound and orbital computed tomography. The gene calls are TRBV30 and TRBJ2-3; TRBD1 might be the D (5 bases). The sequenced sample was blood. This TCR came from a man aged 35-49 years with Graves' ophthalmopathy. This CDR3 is CAWNTGYSTDTQYF. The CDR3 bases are TGTGCCTGGAATACAGGATACAGCACAGATACGCAGTATTTT.